Below, 2 T cell receptor beta chains from the same sample are listed, as sequenced in a study of blood T cell repertoires in COVID-19. Produced via immunoSEQ multiplex PCR; TCRdb's table is partial and in-frame only. The repertoire includes fewer than 350,000 clones, 75% to 90% of them detected once, and 4% to 6% sits in the top ten. The specimen sequenced was PBMCs or T cells enriched from blood (not recorded which). Receptor source: a man aged 60 to 69 who had recovered from COVID-19.

This clone was detected only once. V gene TRBV9 combines with J gene TRBJ1-2, with D possibly being TRBD1 (6 bases). The CDR3 sequence is 16 residues long. V was shortened by 3 bases and J by 0 bases, with 15 bases between the two germline ends. Germline V gene lookup returns CDR1 SGDLS and CDR2 YYNGEE. The CDR3 loop reads CASSAHPGEANYGYTF. CDR3 in DNA: TGTGCCAGCAGCGCGCACCCAGGGGAAGCTAACTATGGCTACACCTTC.

The genes are TRBV5-4 and TRBJ1-1; 9 nucleotides match TRBD1. The CDR3 contains 16 residues. Losses at the gene ends were 3 bases for V and 3 bases for J; bases not matched to a gene: 9. Germline V gene data show CDR1 as SGHNT and CDR2 as YYREEE (reference sequence). As DNA, the CDR3 is TGTGCCAGCAGCTCACCTAAGGGACAGGGTCACACTGAAGCTTTCTTT. Protein sequence: CASSSPKGQGHTEAFF.